Presented here are 8 T cell receptor beta chains from one specimen sequenced in a study of blood T cell repertoires in COVID-19. Libraries were prepared by immunoSEQ multiplex PCR; TCRdb keeps only in-frame clonotypes and omits some of them. The sample shows around 160,000 clones, approximately 91% of them seen only once. The source material was peripheral blood. Every receptor here comes from a human donor in a cohort sampled during active COVID-19.

This chain joins TRBV28 and TRBJ2-6; 10 bases line up with TRBD1. The V and J ends lost 4 bases and 1 base, in that order; junction bases with no gene match: 4. The CDR3 consists of 17 residues. The germline CDR1 and CDR2 sequences are MDHEN and SYDVKM. Written as DNA, the CDR3 is TGTGCCAGCAGTTCCGGACAGGGGGTTTCTGGGGCCAACGTCCTGACTTTC. Its protein is CASSSGQGVSGANVLTF.

J is TRBJ2-7 and V is TRBV4-2, with 11 bases matching TRBD2. V trimming: 0 bases; J trimming: 2 bases; junction bases outside the gene matches: 9. The CDR3 has 18 residues. Germline CDR1 and CDR2: LGHNA and YNFKEQ. The CDR3 sequence: CASSQETRRLAGPYEQYF. Here the CDR3 DNA reads TGTGCCAGCAGCCAAGAAACACGCAGACTAGCGGGACCCTACGAGCAGTACTTC.

The chain combines TRBV6-5 with TRBJ1-2; 11 bases fit TRBD1. V gave up 4 bases and J gave up 8 bases; unmatched junction bases: 6. Germline CDR1 and CDR2: MNHEY and SVGAGI. The CDR3 is 14 residues long. The CDR3 here is CASSLDRGLGGYTF. CDR3 sequence (DNA): TGTGCCAGCAGTTTGGACAGGGGGCTAGGAGGCTACACCTTC.

V usage is TRBV28 and J usage is TRBJ1-5; D unresolved. This CDR3 is built from 14 residues. Trimming stripped 3 bases from V and 7 bases from J, with 13 bases between. Germline CDR1 is MDHEN and CDR2 is SYDVKM. For the CDR3, the DNA is TGTGCCAGCAGTTTCAGACGAAGCGGCCAGCCCCAGCATTTT. It specifies CASSFRRSGQPQHF.

With respect to this clone: Its ends do not fully match the called genes, so a read error is possible. The rearrangement joins TRBV30 to TRBJ2-4; 7 bases match TRBD1. There are 14 residues in the CDR3. CDR1 is GTSNPN, CDR2 SVGIG, per germline (reference sequence). The CDR3 loop is CAWASGTAENIQYF. The CDR3 DNA reads TGTGCCTGGGCTTCTGGGACAGCCGAAAACATTCAGTACTTC.

Worth noting for this clone: The same CDR3 also results from other DNA sequences found in this sample. The chain uses TRBV27 and TRBJ2-5, with D tentatively TRBD2 (5 bases). Trimming took 6 bases from V and 5 from J, leaving 22 bases between them. The CDR3 consists of 16 residues. Germline-derived CDR1 and CDR2 are MNHEY and SMNVEV (reference sequence). The CDR3 region is CASSPLDTRGGETQYF. DNA of the CDR3: TGTGCCAGCAGCCCACTTGATACTAGAGGTGGTGAGACCCAGTACTTC.

Regarding this clone: The sample holds other DNA sequences that translate to the same CDR3. The CDR3 loop is CASSYLGQANTGELFF. The CDR3 nucleotides read TGTGCCAGCAGTTACCTAGGACAAGCGAACACCGGGGAGCTGTTTTTT. This sequence joins TRBV6-2 or TRBV6-3 and TRBJ2-2; maybe TRBD1 (5 bases). Germline lookup yields CDR1 MNHEY and CDR2 SVGEGT. V was trimmed by 2 bases and J by 0 bases, leaving 10 bases between them. The CDR3 sequence is 16 residues long.

The chain employs TRBV6-5 and TRBJ2-7, with D perhaps matching TRBD2 (5 bases). Trimming removed 6 bases at V and 0 bases at J, with 15 bases between. Germline CDR1 MNHEY, CDR2 SVGAGI. CDR3 length: 15 amino acids. The chain's CDR3 is CASRKKPGSSYEQYF. CDR3 DNA: TGTGCCAGCAGGAAAAAACCGGGAAGCTCCTACGAGCAGTACTTC.